The present TCR beta chain was sequenced within a study of CD8+CD57+ T cells in acquired aplastic anemia. Patients included in sequencing had previously demonstrated CD8+CD57+ cell expansion by flow cytometry. Using genomic DNA as the template, TCR beta VDJ and CDR3 profiling was carried out. TCRdb reanalysed the reads using MiXCR and keeps one entry per CDR3 protein. The table lists roughly 61,000 distinct CDR3 sequences, 57% of them singletons. In the case of this clonotype: One end of the junction fails to match germline, which may point to a read error.

This sequence originates from a human donor with aplastic anemia. Input material: sorted CD4+, CD8+, or CD8+CD57+ T cells (not recorded which) from PBMCs.

The CDR3 here is CSARDTVGGNTTYF. As DNA, the CDR3 is TGCAGCGCTAGAGATACAGTAGGTGGAAACACCACATATTTT. The chain has TRBV20-1 and TRBJ1-3; D call uncertain. This CDR3 contains 14 residues. CDR1 and CDR2 (germline): DFQATT, SNEGSKA (reference sequence).